This T cell receptor beta chain was recorded in a study of T cell changes during pregnancy in multiple sclerosis. This CDR3 spans 15 amino acids. V shed 5 bases, J shed 5 bases, and the junction held 4 bases outside the gene matches. In germline, CDR1 is MNHNS, CDR2 SASEGT. Measured with immunoSEQ multiplex PCR; TCRdb has only the in-frame clones, and not every one. The sample contains tens of thousands of clones, under 95% of which appear only once. This TCR came from a female donor in good health, enrolled as a control in a pregnancy study. The V gene is TRBV6-1, the J gene TRBJ1-6; TRBD1 aligns across 9 bases. The sample in question was peripheral blood, obtained in the second trimester of pregnancy. CDR3 coding DNA: TGTGCCAGCAGTCTGCGACAGGGGGATAATTCACCCCTCCACTTT. As protein: CASSLRQGDNSPLHF.